Sequencing of this TCR beta chain was carried out in a study of cytomegalovirus exposure and HLA in healthy donors (dated by TCRdb to the late 2010s). Regarding the research as a whole: A later analysis indicated that the 95 to 150 validation repertoires were generated on the platform also employed for the approximately 700 repertoires of the first cohort. The study was designed to test whether signatures of past pathogen exposure could be identified by cataloging public T cell receptors. Along with the approximately 650-subject first cohort, a separate validation cohort of over a hundred different subjects was used. High-throughput TCR immunosequencing, statistical association of individual TCRs with disease status, and machine learning were combined to predict cytomegalovirus infection status. Study-level results and caveats: A total of around 150 TCR beta chains were listed by the study as associated with cytomegalovirus. A later analysis lacked HLA typing for the validation cohort, so it scored co-occurrence in that cohort across all 110 or so repertoires. The authors suggested that the approach could potentially be generalized to other disease states and immunological phenotypes. A later analysis found that TCRs clustered in the first cohort also tended to co-occur in the 100 to 150 validation repertoires, with about 94% of cluster scores above 0. While some public TCRs were present in many individuals, most TCR sequences turned up only very rarely across donors. In both the original and validation cohorts, the classifier was reported to diagnose cytomegalovirus status with high specificity and sensitivity. In vitro tests confirmed that a few of the cytomegalovirus-associated TCR beta chains recognize cytomegalovirus antigens.

Separate from the approximately 700-subject first cohort, the validation cohort of more than 90 subjects was the group to which the donors belonged. The CDR3 runs 14 residues from the cysteine to the phenylalanine. This entry keeps only the CDR3 DNA: 42 bases, framed from base 1. Trimming takes 2 bases from V and 3 bases from J, and the germline ends sit 8 bases apart. From the germline V gene, CDR1 is MDHEN and CDR2 is SYDVKM. Libraries were made using the immunoSEQ multiplex PCR assay. The original methods were these. A statistical classification framework was built for diagnosing cytomegalovirus status from the catalog of TCR beta chain sequences. Not all clones reach the TCRdb copy of this immuneACCESS table, which keeps in-frame sequences only. Checked studies attribute under half of the gap to unresolved V genes and leave the rest unexplained. V, J and clone size are taken as reported in that table, and D and trimming were inferred from the DNA itself. Across this sample there are 70,000 or so clones, with roughly nine tenths seen only once. The ten largest account for 2.5% to 4% of the sample.

For this clone: Its recognized antigen is unknown. No clone much larger than this one lies a single base away; base qualities are absent.

Sequencing was carried out using PBMCs. The rearranged segments are TRBV28 and TRBJ1-5, with no reliable assignment of the D segment. The source of this sequence is a man between 18 and 35 years old in good health and CMV-seronegative. The DNA reads TGTGCCAGCAGTTTAGTGCGGGTCAATCAGCCCCAGCATTTT. This translates into CASSLVRVNQPQHF.